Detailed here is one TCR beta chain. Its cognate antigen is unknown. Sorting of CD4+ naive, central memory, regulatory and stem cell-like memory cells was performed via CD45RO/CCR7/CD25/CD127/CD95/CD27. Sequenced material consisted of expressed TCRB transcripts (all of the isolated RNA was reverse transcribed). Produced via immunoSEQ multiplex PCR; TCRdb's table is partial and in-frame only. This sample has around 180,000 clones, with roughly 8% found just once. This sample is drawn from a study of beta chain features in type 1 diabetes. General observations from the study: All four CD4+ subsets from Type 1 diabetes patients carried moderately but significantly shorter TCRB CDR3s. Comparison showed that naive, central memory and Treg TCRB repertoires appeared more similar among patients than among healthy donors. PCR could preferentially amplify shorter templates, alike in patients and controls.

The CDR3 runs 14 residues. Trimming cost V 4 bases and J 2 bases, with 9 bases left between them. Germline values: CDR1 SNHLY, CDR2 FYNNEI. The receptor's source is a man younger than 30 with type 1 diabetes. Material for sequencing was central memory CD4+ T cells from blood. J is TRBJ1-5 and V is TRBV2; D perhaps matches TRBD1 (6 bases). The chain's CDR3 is CASSVRQGNQPQHF. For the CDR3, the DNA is TGTGCCAGCAGTGTAAGACAGGGCAATCAGCCCCAGCATTTT.